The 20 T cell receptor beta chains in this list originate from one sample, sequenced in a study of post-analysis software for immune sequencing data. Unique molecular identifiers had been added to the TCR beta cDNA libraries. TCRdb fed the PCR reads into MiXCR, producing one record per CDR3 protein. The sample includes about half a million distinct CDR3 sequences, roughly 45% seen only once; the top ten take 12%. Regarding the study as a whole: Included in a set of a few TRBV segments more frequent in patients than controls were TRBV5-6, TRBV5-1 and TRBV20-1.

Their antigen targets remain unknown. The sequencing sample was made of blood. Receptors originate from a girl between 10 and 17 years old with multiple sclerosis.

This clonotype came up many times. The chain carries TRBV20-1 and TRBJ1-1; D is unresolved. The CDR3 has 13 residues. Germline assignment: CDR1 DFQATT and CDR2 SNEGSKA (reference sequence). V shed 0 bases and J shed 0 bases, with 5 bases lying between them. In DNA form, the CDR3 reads TGCAGTGCTAGAGAGGACCTGAACACTGAAGCTTTCTTT. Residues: CSAREDLNTEAFF.

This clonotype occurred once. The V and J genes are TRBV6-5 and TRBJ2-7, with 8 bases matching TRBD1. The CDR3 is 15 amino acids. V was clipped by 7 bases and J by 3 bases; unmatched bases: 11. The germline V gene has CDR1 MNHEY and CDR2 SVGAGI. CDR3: CASTPGAGGLYEQYF. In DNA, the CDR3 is TGTGCCAGCACCCCTGGGGCAGGGGGCCTCTACGAGCAGTACTTC.

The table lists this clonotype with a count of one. DNA of the CDR3: TGCAGCGTTCGAGTCGAATATGGCTACACCTTC. Encoded protein: CSVRVEYGYTF. The chain is built from TRBV29-1 and TRBJ1-2; D remains ambiguous. Germline loops: CDR1 SQVTM, CDR2 ANQGSEA. V shed 5 bases and J shed 5 bases, with 9 bases lying between them. The CDR3 totals 11 residues.

CDR3 sequence: CATSDPDRDQETQYF. The CDR3 nucleotides are TGTGCCACCAGTGATCCCGACAGGGACCAAGAGACCCAGTACTTC. The chain joins TRBV24-1 to TRBJ2-7; 7 bases agree with TRBD1. The J call may not be correct, given that the DNA end is closer to TRBJ2-5. The CDR3 extends over 15 amino acids. Looked up from germline, CDR1 is KGHDR and CDR2 is SFDVKD.

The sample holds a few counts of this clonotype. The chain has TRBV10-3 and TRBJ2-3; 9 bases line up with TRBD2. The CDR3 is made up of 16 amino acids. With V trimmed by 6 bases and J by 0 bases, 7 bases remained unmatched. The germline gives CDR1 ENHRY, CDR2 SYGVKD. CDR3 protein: CAIRARLAASTDTQYF. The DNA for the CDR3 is TGTGCCATCAGGGCCCGACTAGCGGCTAGCACAGATACGCAGTATTTT.

The CDR3 region has the DNA TGTGCCAGCAGTTTATACAGGGGGGGCCAGTACTTC. Translated: CASSLYRGGQYF. This chain links TRBV28 with TRBJ2-7; maybe TRBD1 (8 bases). Germline loops: CDR1 MDHEN, CDR2 SYDVKM. CDR3 length: 12 residues. Trimming took off 1 base at V and 10 bases at J, with 11 bases between the two ends.

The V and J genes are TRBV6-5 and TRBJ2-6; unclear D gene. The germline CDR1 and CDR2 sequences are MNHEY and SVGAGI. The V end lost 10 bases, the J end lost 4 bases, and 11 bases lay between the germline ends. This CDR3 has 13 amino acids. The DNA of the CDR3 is TGTGCCACGGGTCGGTCCGGGGCCAACGTCCTGACTTTC. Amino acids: CATGRSGANVLTF.

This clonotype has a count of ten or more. CDR3 DNA sequence: TGTGCCAGCAGCCCTAGCGGTCCATCCTACGAGCAGTACTTC. Its protein product is CASSPSGPSYEQYF. V and J are TRBV2 and TRBJ2-7, with TRBD2 identical over 7 bases. J was trimmed by 1 base and V by 6 bases; bases with no gene match: 6. This CDR3 contains 14 residues. Germline V gene lookup returns CDR1 SNHLY and CDR2 FYNNEI. Full variable domain (remainder filled in from reference TRBV2 and TRBJ2-7): EPEVTQTPSHQVTQMGQEVILRCVPISNHLYFYWYRQILGQKVEFLVSFYNNEISEKSEIFDDQFSVERPDGSNFTLKIRSTKLEDSAMYFCASSPSGPSYEQYFGPGTRLTVT.

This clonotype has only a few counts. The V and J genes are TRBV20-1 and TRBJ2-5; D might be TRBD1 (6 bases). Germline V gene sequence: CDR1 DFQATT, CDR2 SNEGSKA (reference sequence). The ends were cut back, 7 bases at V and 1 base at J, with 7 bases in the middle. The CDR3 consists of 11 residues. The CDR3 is CSGQAQETQYF. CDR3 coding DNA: TGCAGTGGACAGGCCCAAGAGACCCAGTACTTC.

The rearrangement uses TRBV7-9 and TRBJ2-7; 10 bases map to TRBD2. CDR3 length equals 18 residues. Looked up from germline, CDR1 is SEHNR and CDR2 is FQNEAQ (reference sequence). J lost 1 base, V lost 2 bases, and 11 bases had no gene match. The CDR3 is CASSLKLAGGPPSYEQYF. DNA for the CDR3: TGTGCCAGCAGCTTAAAATTAGCGGGAGGCCCCCCGTCCTACGAGCAGTACTTC.

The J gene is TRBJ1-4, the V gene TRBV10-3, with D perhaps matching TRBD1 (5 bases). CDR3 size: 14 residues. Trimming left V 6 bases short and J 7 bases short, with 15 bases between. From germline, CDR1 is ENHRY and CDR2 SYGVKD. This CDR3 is CAISIHGAGEKLFF. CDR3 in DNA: TGTGCCATCAGCATACACGGGGCCGGTGAAAAACTGTTTTTT.

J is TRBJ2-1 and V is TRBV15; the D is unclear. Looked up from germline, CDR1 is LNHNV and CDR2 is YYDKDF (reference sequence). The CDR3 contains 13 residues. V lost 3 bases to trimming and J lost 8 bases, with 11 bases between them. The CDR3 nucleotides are TGTGCCACCAGCAGTCGGACCATCGATGAGCAGTTCTTC. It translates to CATSSRTIDEQFF. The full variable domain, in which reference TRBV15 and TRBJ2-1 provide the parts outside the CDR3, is DAMVIQNPRYQVTQFGKPVTLSCSQTLNHNVMYWYQQKSSQAPKLLFHYYDKDFNNEADTPDNFQSRRPNTSFCFLDIRSPGLGDTAMYLCATSSRTIDEQFFGPGTRLTVL.

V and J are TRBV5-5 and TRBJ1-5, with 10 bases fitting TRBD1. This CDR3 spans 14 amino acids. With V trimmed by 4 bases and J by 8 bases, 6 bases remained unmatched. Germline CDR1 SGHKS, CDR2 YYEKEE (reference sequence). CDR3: CASSQGQGGEPQHF. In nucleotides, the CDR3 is TGTGCCAGCAGCCAAGGACAGGGGGGTGAGCCCCAGCATTTT.

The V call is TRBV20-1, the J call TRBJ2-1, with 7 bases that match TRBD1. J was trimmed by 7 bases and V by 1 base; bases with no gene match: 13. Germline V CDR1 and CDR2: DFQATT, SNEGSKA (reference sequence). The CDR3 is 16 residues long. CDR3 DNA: TGCAGTGCTAGAGTGCGGGCCGGGACAGTAAGGAATGAGCAGTTCTTC. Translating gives CSARVRAGTVRNEQFF.

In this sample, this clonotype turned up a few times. The CDR3 DNA reads as TGTGCCAGCAGCTTTGGTGTGAGCGGGGGAGGTACGCAGTATTTT. Translation: CASSFGVSGGGTQYF. The V and J genes are TRBV11-2 and TRBJ2-3; 8 nucleotides align to TRBD2. The CDR3 runs to 15 residues. Germline V lookup: CDR1 SGHAT, CDR2 FQNNGV. Trimming cost V 3 bases and J 8 bases; bases outside gene matches: 10.

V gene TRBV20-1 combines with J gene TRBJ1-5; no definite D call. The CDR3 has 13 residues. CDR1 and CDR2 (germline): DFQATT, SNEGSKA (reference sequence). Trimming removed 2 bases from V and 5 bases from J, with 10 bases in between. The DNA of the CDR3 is TGCAGTGCTAGAAGGGAAACTGATCAGCCCCAGCATTTT. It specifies CSARRETDQPQHF.

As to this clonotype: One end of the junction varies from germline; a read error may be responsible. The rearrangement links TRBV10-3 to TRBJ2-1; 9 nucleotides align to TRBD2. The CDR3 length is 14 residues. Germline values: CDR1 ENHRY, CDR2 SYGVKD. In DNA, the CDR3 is TGCGCCATAAATCTTGCGGGAGGGAACAATGAGCAGTTCTTC. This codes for CAINLAGGNNEQFF.

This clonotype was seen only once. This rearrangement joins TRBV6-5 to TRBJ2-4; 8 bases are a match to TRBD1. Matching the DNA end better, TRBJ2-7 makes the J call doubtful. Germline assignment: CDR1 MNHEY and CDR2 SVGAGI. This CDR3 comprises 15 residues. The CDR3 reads CASSRTGRGSYEQYF. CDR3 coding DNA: TGTGCCAGCAGTAGGACAGGGCGGGGATCCTACGAGCAGTACTTC.

CDR3 amino acids: CSPGLGGRDTQYF. DNA for the CDR3: TGCAGTCCAGGACTAGGAGGGAGAGATACGCAGTATTTT. The rearrangement links TRBV20-1 to TRBJ2-3; the match to TRBD2 covers 7 bases. Germline V gene data show CDR1 as DFQATT and CDR2 as SNEGSKA (reference sequence). CDR3 size: 13 residues. After removal of 8 bases from V and 5 bases from J, the junction contained 10 bases not matched to a gene.

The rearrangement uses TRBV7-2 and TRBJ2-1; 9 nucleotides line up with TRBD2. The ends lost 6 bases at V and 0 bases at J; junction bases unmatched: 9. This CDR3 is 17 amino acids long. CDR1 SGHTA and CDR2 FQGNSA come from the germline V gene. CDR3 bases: TGTGCCAGCAGGGCCGCGGGGGGGCTGATCTCCTACAATGAGCAGTTCTTC. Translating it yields CASRAAGGLISYNEQFF.